This passage covers 9 T cell receptor beta chains from one sample sequenced in a study of molecular identifiers for immune sequencing clone quantification. MiXCR, run by TCRdb on the PCR reads, gives a single entry per CDR3 protein. The table shows about 510,000 distinct CDR3 sequences, with around 23% occurring only once. The sample consisted of naive CD8+ T cells from blood, with Jurkat cell RNA spiked in. Regarding subset: FACS-sorted CD8+CD4-CCR7+CD45RA+ naive T cells. The receptors shown here come from a human donor in good health. Some libraries in this study had Jurkat cell RNA spiked in.

This clonotype was seen only a few times. The V call is TRBV27, the J call TRBJ1-2, with D perhaps matching TRBD1 (6 bases). The germline V and J ends were trimmed by 2 bases and 0 bases, with 7 bases remaining between them. The CDR3 covers 14 residues. Germline V gene lookup returns CDR1 MNHEY and CDR2 SMNVEV (reference sequence). The CDR3 coding sequence is TGTGCCAGCAGTTTAAGACAGGCTAACTATGGCTACACCTTC. Its translation: CASSLRQANYGYTF.

V is TRBV28 and J is TRBJ2-7; 7 nucleotides agree with TRBD1. V was clipped by 3 bases and J by 5 bases; unmatched bases: 7. Germline CDR1 and CDR2: MDHEN and SYDVKM. This CDR3 has 14 amino acids. The CDR3 reads CASSLSLGGHEQYF. The CDR3 nucleotides read TGTGCCAGCAGTTTGTCCCTAGGGGGCCACGAGCAGTACTTC. Looking up the rest from reference TRBV28 and TRBJ2-7 gives the full variable domain: DVKVTQSSRYLVKRTGEKVFLECVQDMDHENMFWYRQDPGLGLRLIYFSYDVKMKEKGDIPEGYSVSREKKERFSLILESASTNQTSMYLCASSLSLGGHEQYFGPGTRLTVT.

This clonotype was seen repeatedly, ten times or more. The V and J genes are TRBV13 and TRBJ1-5; D uncertain. The CDR3 extends over 15 amino acids. Trimming left V 2 bases short and J 2 bases short, with 10 bases between. CDR1 and CDR2 from the germline V gene are PRHDT and FYEKMQ (reference sequence). The CDR3 DNA is TGTGCCAGCAGCTTACGCGTTTTGGGCAATCAGCCCCAGCATTTT. It encodes CASSLRVLGNQPQHF. The variable domain in full, completed from reference TRBV13 and TRBJ1-5, reads AAGVIQSPRHLIKEKRETATLKCYPIPRHDTVYWYQQGPGQDPQFLISFYEKMQSDKGSIPDRFSAQQFSDYHSELNMSSLELGDSALYFCASSLRVLGNQPQHFGDGTRLSIL.

This clonotype was seen only a few times. This chain uses TRBV27 with TRBJ1-5; 10 nucleotides align to TRBD1. CDR1 and CDR2 (germline): MNHEY, SMNVEV (reference sequence). The CDR3 consists of 16 residues. With 2 bases clipped from V and 7 bases from J, the junction kept 8 bases outside the gene matches. CDR3 residues: CASSLAGTGVRQPQHF. The CDR3 nucleotides are TGTGCCAGCAGTTTAGCAGGGACAGGGGTTCGGCAGCCCCAGCATTTT.

This clonotype has at least ten counts. The chain recombines TRBV5-4 with TRBJ2-3; D remains unclear. CDR3 length: 12 amino acids. The germline CDR1 and CDR2 sequences are SGHNT and YYREEE (reference sequence). V was cut by 0 bases and J by 5 bases, with 4 bases left in between. DNA of the CDR3: TGTGCCAGCAGCTTGGCCGAAGATACGCAGTATTTT. Protein product: CASSLAEDTQYF.

The chain joins TRBV19 to TRBJ1-1, with D unclear. Deletions cut 2 bases from V and 0 bases from J, with 4 bases between. Per germline, CDR1 LNHDA and CDR2 SQIVND (reference sequence). This CDR3 is built from 13 residues. CDR3 sequence (DNA): TGTGCCAGTAGTATAATTGTGAACACTGAAGCTTTCTTT. Encoded protein: CASSIIVNTEAFF. Drawing the rest from reference TRBV19 and TRBJ1-1, the complete variable domain is DGGITQSPKYLFRKEGQNVTLSCEQNLNHDAMYWYRQDPGQGLRLIYYSQIVNDFQKGDIAEGYSVSREKKESFPLTVTSAQKNPTAFYLCASSIIVNTEAFFGQGTRLTVV.

The rearrangement uses TRBV6-5 and TRBJ2-7; 8 bases are a match to TRBD2. The ends lost 10 bases at V and 2 bases at J; junction bases unmatched: 7. CDR3 length: 13 amino acids. CDR1 MNHEY and CDR2 SVGAGI come from the germline V gene. The CDR3 DNA reads TGTGCCACCAAAGGCGGGGGGACCTACGAGCAGTACTTC. This translates into CATKGGGTYEQYF.

This clonotype has a handful of counts. The chain recombines TRBV20-1 with TRBJ1-1; no firm D call. The germline V gene encodes CDR1 DFQATT and CDR2 SNEGSKA (reference sequence). Between the trimmed V and J ends, which lost 0 bases and 11 bases, there was a span of 22 bases. The CDR3 covers 15 residues. The CDR3 sequence is CSARDQLAGPLEAFF. The CDR3 coding sequence is TGCAGTGCTAGAGATCAGTTAGCAGGACCCCTCGAGGCTTTCTTT.

This clonotype was picked up many times. The rearrangement uses TRBV5-4 and TRBJ2-3, with D perhaps TRBD1 or TRBD2 (5 bases each). The CDR3 contains 12 residues. From germline, CDR1 is SGHNT and CDR2 YYREEE (reference sequence). V was pared by 4 bases and J by 5 bases, with 8 bases between. The CDR3 DNA reads TGTGCCAGCAGCCCGAGGGGAGATACGCAGTATTTT. Protein product: CASSPRGDTQYF.